This TCR beta chain was recovered during a study of T cells in Graves' hyperthyroidism and ophthalmopathy. It was RNA transcripts that yielded the amplified TCR beta CDR3 regions. During a first-round RT-PCR of the TCR CDR3, the HTBI primer set was used. TCRdb re-called the multiplex PCR reads with MiXCR, one entry per CDR3 protein. The table has around 760,000 distinct CDR3 sequences, around a third seen once. Sequenced material: blood. This clonotype was sampled from a woman aged 35 to 49 with Graves' hyperthyroidism.

CDR3 in amino acids: CASSLTGGAFF. The CDR3, as DNA: TGTGCCAGCAGCTTGACAGGGGGAGCTTTCTTT. V is TRBV7-8 and J is TRBJ1-1; 9 bases are a match to TRBD1. Trimming cost V 3 bases and J 10 bases; bases outside gene matches: 0. In germline, CDR1 is SGHVS, CDR2 FQNEAQ. The CDR3 has 11 residues.